These T cell receptor beta chains were read from a single sample in a study of blood T cells in healthy people across ages. TCRdb used MiXCR to reprocess the 5' RACE reads, holding one entry per CDR3 protein. Of 1.4 million to 1.5 million distinct CDR3 sequences listed, 42% are singletons. The sample consisted of blood. These receptors originate from a woman between 18 and 29 years old in good health. The CDR3 runs from the conserved cysteine through the conserved F or W. A D gene is named only where the DNA matches it firmly. Clone size, where shown, is once, few, many, or a class for clones that have expanded.

NA	TRBD1	TRBJ2-7	TRBV5-6	CASGDRGLTYEQYF	TGTGCCAGCGGGGACAGGGGGCTGACATACGAGCAGTACTTC
NA	NA	TRBJ2-1	TRBV11-2	CASSLDRPSHNEQFF	TGTGCCAGCAGCTTAGATCGTCCTAGCCACAATGAGCAGTTCTTC
NA	NA	TRBJ1-2	TRBV27	CASSSRATMGGYTF	TGTGCCAGCTCAAGCAGGGCCACAATGGGTGGCTACACCTTC
NA	TRBD2	TRBJ2-7	TRBV30	CAWSTHLTSGSLRYEQYF	TGTGCCTGGAGTACTCATCTTACTAGCGGGAGTCTACGATACGAGCAGTACTTC
few	NA	TRBJ2-5	TRBV25-1	CASSESTGLYRETQYF	TGTGCCAGCAGTGAATCCACGGGGCTGTACCGAGAGACCCAGTACTTC
NA	TRBD2	TRBJ2-3	TRBV11-1	CASSWVQGSGSGDTQYF	TGTGCCAGCAGCTGGGTTCAAGGTAGCGGGAGTGGGGACACGCAGTATTTT
NA	NA	TRBJ1-2	TRBV7-9	CASSLPGIVNGYTF	TGTGCCAGCAGCTTACCAGGGATAGTTAACGGCTACACCTTC
NA	TRBD1	TRBJ1-5	TRBV28	CASSSGQGLDDNQPQHF	TGTGCCAGCAGCTCTGGACAGGGGTTAGACGACAATCAGCCCCAGCATTTT
NA	TRBD1	TRBJ2-7	TRBV10-3	CAISDGQGYEQYF	TGTGCCATCAGTGATGGACAGGGCTACGAGCAGTACTTC
NA	NA	TRBJ2-1	TRBV15	CATSRVMGKEETQFF	TGTGCCACCAGCAGAGTCATGGGGAAGGAAGAGACCCAGTTCTTC